This T cell receptor (beta chain) came from a study of response to subunit inactivated influenza vaccine. TCRdb redid the calling of the RT-PCR reads with MiXCR, one entry per CDR3 protein. The repertoire includes around 250,000 distinct CDR3 sequences, about 12% of them detected once, and about 7.8% sits in the top ten. Findings and limits, study-wide: Authors suggested each seasonal influenza vaccination recruits few new T cells.

This clonotype has only a few counts. Its antigen remains unknown. The TCR originated in a man aged 45-60 years who received an inactivated influenza vaccine. The sequenced sample was non-naive T cells sorted from PBMCs, obtained around 15 days before vaccination.

The CDR3: CATSDWRGRAGETQYF. CDR3 DNA: TGTGCCACCAGTGATTGGCGCGGGAGGGCGGGAGAGACCCAGTACTTC. The V call is TRBV24-1, the J call TRBJ2-5; 9 bases map to TRBD2. CDR3 length: 16 amino acids. Trimming cost V 2 bases and J 4 bases; bases outside gene matches: 7. Germline V lookup: CDR1 KGHDR, CDR2 SFDVKD.